The entry below gives a single TCR beta chain sequence along with its context. TCRdb's copy holds only in-frame clones and misses some; the assay was immunoSEQ multiplex PCR. The data contain tens of thousands of clones, just under 95% of them singletons. This record belongs to a study of cytomegalovirus exposure and HLA in healthy donors. V was pared by 5 bases and J by 6 bases, with 11 bases between. This CDR3 contains 12 residues. Germline values: CDR1 MNHEY, CDR2 SMNVEV (reference sequence). The chain links TRBV27 to TRBJ2-7; D unclear. This receptor was obtained from a man between 18 and 29 years old in good health and CMV-seropositive. Specimen: PBMCs. For the CDR3, the DNA is TGTGCCAGCAGTCCACCCTCCGGCGAGCAGTACTTC. Its protein product is CASSPPSGEQYF.